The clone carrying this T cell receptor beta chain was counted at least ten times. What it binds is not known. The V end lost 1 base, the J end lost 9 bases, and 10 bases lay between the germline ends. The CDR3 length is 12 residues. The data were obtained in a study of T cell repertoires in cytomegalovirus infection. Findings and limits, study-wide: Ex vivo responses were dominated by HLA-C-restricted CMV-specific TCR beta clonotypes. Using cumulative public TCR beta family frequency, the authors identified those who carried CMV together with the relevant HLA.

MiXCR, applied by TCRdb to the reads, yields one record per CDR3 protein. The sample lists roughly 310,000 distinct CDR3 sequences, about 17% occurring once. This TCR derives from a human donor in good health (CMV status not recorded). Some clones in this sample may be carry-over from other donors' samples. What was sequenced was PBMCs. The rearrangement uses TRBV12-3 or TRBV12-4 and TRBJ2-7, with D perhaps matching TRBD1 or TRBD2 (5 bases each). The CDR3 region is CASSLVGEMQYF. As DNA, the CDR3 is TGTGCCAGCAGTTTAGTGGGGGAAATGCAGTACTTC.